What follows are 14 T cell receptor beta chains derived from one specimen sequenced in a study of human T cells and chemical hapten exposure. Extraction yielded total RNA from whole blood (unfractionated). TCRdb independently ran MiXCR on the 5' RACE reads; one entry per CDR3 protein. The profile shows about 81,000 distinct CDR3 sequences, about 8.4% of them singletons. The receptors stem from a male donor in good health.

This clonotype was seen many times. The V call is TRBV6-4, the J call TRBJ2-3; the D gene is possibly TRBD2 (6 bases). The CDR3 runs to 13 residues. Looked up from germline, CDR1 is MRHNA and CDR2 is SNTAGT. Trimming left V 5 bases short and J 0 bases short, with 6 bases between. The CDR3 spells CASSSGSTDTQYF. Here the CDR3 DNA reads TGTGCCAGCAGTAGCGGGAGCACAGATACGCAGTATTTT.

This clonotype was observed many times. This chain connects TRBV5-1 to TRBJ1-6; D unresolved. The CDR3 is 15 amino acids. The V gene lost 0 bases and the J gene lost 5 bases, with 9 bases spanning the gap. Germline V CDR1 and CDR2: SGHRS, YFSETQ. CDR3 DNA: TGCGCCAGCAGCTTGGGGGCAGCAGATAATTCACCCCTCCACTTT. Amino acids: CASSLGAADNSPLHF.

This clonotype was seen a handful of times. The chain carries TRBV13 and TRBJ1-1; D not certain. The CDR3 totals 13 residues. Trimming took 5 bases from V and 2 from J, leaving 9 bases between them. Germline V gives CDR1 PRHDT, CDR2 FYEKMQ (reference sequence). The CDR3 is CASSTGINTEAFF. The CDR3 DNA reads TGTGCCAGCAGCACGGGGATAAACACTGAAGCTTTCTTT. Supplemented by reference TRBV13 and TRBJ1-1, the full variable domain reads AAGVIQSPRHLIKEKRETATLKCYPIPRHDTVYWYQQGPGQDPQFLISFYEKMQSDKGSIPDRFSAQQFSDYHSELNMSSLELGDSALYFCASSTGINTEAFFGQGTRLTVV.

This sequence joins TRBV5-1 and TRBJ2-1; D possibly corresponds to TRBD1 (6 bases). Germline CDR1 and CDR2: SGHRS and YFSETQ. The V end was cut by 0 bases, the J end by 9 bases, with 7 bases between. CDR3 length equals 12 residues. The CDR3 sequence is CASSLARGEQFF. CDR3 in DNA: TGCGCCAGCAGCTTGGCCAGGGGTGAGCAGTTCTTC.

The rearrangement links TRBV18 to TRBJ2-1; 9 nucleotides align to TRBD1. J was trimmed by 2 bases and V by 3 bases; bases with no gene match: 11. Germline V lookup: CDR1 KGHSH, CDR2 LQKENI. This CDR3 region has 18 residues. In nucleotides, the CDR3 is TGTGCCAGCTCACCCCTCCGGCGGGGGACAGGGCCCTACAATGAGCAGTTCTTC. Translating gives CASSPLRRGTGPYNEQFF.

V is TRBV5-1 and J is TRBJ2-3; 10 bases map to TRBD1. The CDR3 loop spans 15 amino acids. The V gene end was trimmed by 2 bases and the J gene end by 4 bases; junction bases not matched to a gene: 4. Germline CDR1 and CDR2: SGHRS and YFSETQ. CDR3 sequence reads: CASSLEGQGPDTQYF. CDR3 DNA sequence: TGCGCCAGCAGCTTAGAGGGACAGGGGCCAGATACGCAGTATTTT.

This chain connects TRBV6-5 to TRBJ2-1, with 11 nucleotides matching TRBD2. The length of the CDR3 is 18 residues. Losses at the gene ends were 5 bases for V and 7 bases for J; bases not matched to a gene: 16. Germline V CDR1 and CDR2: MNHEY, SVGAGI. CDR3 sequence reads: CASSLRLSGRALLNEQFF. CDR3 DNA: TGTGCCAGCAGTCTTCGCCTTAGCGGGAGGGCCTTGTTAAATGAGCAGTTCTTC.

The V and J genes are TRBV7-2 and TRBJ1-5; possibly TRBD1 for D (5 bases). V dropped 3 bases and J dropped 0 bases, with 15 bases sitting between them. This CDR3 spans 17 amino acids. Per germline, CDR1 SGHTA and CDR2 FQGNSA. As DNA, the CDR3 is TGTGCCAGCAGCTTCGAGACAGAGGCCTATAGCAATCAGCCCCAGCATTTT. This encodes CASSFETEAYSNQPQHF.

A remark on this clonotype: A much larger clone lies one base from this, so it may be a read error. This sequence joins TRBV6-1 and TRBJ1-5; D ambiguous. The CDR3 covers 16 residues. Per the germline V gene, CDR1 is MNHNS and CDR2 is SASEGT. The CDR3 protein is CGSSEASSYSNQPQHF. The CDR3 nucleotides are TGTGGCAGCAGTGAAGCTTCGAGTTATAGCAATCAGCCCCAGCATTTT.

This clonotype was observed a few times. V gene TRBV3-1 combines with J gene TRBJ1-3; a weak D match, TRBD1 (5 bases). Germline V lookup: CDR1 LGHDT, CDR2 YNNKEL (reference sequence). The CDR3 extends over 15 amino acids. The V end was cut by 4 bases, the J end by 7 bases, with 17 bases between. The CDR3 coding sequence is TGTGCCAGCAGCCCCGAGGATGGGGCCTCGAACACCATATATTTT. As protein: CASSPEDGASNTIYF.

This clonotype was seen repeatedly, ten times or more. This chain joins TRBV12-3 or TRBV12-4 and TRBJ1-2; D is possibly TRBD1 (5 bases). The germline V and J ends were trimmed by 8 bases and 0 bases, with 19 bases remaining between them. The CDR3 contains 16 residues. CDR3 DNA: TGTGCCAGCTCCCTTCATCGGGGGGGGGCTAACTATGGCTACACCTTC. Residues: CASSLHRGGANYGYTF.

The CDR3 DNA sequence: TGTGCCAGCAGTACAACTGGGGCCAACGTCCTGACTTTC. Amino acid sequence: CASSTTGANVLTF. The chain recombines TRBV27 with TRBJ2-6; D is ambiguous. CDR1 is MNHEY, CDR2 SMNVEV, per germline (reference sequence). The CDR3 spans 13 residues. Trimming took 5 bases from V and 2 from J, leaving 4 bases between them.

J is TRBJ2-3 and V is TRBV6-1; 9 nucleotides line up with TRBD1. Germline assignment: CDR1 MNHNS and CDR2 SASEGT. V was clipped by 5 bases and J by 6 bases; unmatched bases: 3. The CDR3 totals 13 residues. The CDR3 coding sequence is TGTGCCAGCAGTCGGACAGGGGTGGATACGCAGTATTTT. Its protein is CASSRTGVDTQYF.

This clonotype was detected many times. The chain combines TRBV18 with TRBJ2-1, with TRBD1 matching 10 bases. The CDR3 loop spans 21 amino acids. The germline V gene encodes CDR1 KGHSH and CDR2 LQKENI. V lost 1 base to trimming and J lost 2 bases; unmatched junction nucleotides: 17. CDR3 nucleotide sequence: TGTGCCAGCTCACCACTCTTCCGGGACAGGGGAACTAAGGGCACCTACAATGAGCAGTTCTTC. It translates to CASSPLFRDRGTKGTYNEQFF.